This TCR beta chain came from a study of blood T cells in healthy people across ages. Study-level findings and limits: Significant beta diversity loss was already apparent by age approximately 42, declining roughly linearly.

CDR1 is LGHDT and CDR2 is YNNKEL in the germline V gene (reference sequence). V dropped 6 bases and J dropped 3; count of bases not matched to a gene: 4. The CDR3 runs 14 residues. Then a second PCR, running roughly 7 to 11 cycles, was carried out with a sample-barcoded 5' primer and a J-beta primer mix. Each sample yielded at least 3 million CDR3-containing paired-end reads. TCRdb re-called the 5' RACE reads through MiXCR, storing one row per CDR3 protein. The sample carries about 1.6 million distinct CDR3 sequences, around 35% recorded once. This clonotype came up a few times. What it recognizes is unknown. The study drew donors from healthy Caucasian individuals in Russia aged about 6 to 90.

This receptor was identified in a woman in her twenties or thirties in good health. What was sequenced was blood. This chain connects TRBV3-1 to TRBJ1-1, with TRBD1 identical over 10 bases. The CDR3 protein is CASRDRGRDTEAFF. Written as DNA, the CDR3 is TGTGCCAGCAGAGACAGGGGGCGGGACACTGAAGCTTTCTTT. The variable domain in full, with the rest retrieved from reference TRBV3-1 and TRBJ1-1, is DTAVSQTPKYLVTQMGNDKSIKCEQNLGHDTMYWYKQDSKKFLKIMFSYNNKELIINETVPNRFSPKSPDKAHLNLHINSLELGDSAVYFCASRDRGRDTEAFFGQGTRLTVV.